The 30 T cell receptor beta chains below all came from one sample that was sequenced in a study of T cell repertoires in cytomegalovirus infection. TCRdb reprocessed the reads via MiXCR and lists one record per CDR3 protein. The table records some 320,000 distinct CDR3 sequences, more than 8% of them present only once. The sample was PBMCs. The receptors were sampled from a human donor in good health (CMV status not recorded). Some clones in this sample may be carry-over from other donors' samples.

This chain joins TRBV27 and TRBJ2-2, with TRBD2 identical over 10 bases. Germline V gene lookup returns CDR1 MNHEY and CDR2 SMNVEV (reference sequence). The CDR3 contains 14 residues. The J segment lost 7 bases and the V segment lost 6 bases, leaving 5 bases of the junction unmatched. The CDR3 nucleotides read TGTGCCAGCAGCCCTAGGACTAGCGGCGGGGAGCTGTTTTTT. It encodes CASSPRTSGGELFF.

The chain couples TRBV20-1 to TRBJ2-7; 9 bases are a match to TRBD1. Per germline, CDR1 DFQATT and CDR2 SNEGSKA (reference sequence). The CDR3 is 15 residues long. The V segment lost 3 bases and the J segment 5 bases; nucleotides outside the gene matches: 11. The CDR3 region is CSASVRTGVIHEQYF. CDR3 DNA: TGCAGTGCTAGCGTTAGGACAGGGGTTATTCACGAGCAGTACTTC.

This clonotype was counted between two and nine times. The chain links TRBV20-1 to TRBJ2-7; D is ambiguous. Germline CDR1 is DFQATT and CDR2 is SNEGSKA (reference sequence). This CDR3 is built from 14 residues. V was trimmed by 0 bases and J by 0 bases, leaving 9 bases between them. CDR3 nucleotide sequence: TGCAGTGCTAGAGATGACGCCTACTCCTACGAGCAGTACTTC. It yields the protein CSARDDAYSYEQYF.

Concerning this clonotype: Since no conserved phenylalanine or tryptophan closes the CDR3, a read error is the likely cause. This sequence joins TRBV12-3 or TRBV12-4 and TRBJ2-2; D is ambiguous. Trimming shortened V by 1 base and J by 5 bases, and 5 bases separated the two germline ends. The CDR3 has 13 amino acids. CDR3 nucleotide sequence: TGTGCCAGCAGTTTAGACCAAACCGGGGAGCTGTTTCTT. Its protein product is CASSLDQTGELFL.

This clonotype was counted many times. This chain connects TRBV11-2 to TRBJ2-3; TRBD2 matches 10 bases. CDR1 is SGHAT and CDR2 is FQNNGV in the germline V gene. Trimming at V came to 1 base and at J to 1 base, leaving 14 bases not matched to a gene. The CDR3 sequence is 20 residues long. The chain's CDR3 is CASSLVPTVLAGFGTDTQYF. As DNA, the CDR3 is TGTGCCAGCAGCTTAGTGCCAACCGTACTAGCGGGGTTTGGCACAGATACGCAGTATTTT.

This sequence joins TRBV6-8 and TRBJ2-1; 11 nucleotides line up with TRBD2. The CDR3 is 17 residues long. The V gene's germline CDR1 is MNHGY and CDR2 SAAAGT. J gave up 0 bases and V 6 bases, and 7 bases lay outside the gene matches. The CDR3 DNA is TGTGCCAGCAGCTCTAGCGGGGGGAGGAGCTCCTACAATGAGCAGTTCTTC. Its translation: CASSSSGGRSSYNEQFF.

This clonotype was picked up a small number of times. The chain employs TRBV11-2 and TRBJ2-1, with 9 positions matching TRBD2. Germline CDR1 SGHAT, CDR2 FQNNGV. V lost 3 bases to trimming and J lost 8 bases; unmatched junction nucleotides: 5. The CDR3 spans 14 residues. For the CDR3, the DNA is TGTGCCAGCAGCTTGCTAGCGGGGCCCGATGAGCAGTTCTTC. Its translation: CASSLLAGPDEQFF.

This clonotype was seen many times. The chain is built from TRBV7-9 and TRBJ2-5; no definite D call. Germline CDR1 and CDR2: SEHNR and FQNEAQ (reference sequence). CDR3 length equals 13 residues. The germline V and J ends were trimmed by 5 bases and 2 bases, with 9 bases remaining between them. The CDR3 DNA sequence: TGTGCCAGCAGCCACGACGGACAAGAGACCCAGTACTTC. It translates to CASSHDGQETQYF.

This clonotype was seen ten or more times. V is TRBV7-2 and J is TRBJ2-3, with 10 nucleotides matching TRBD2. V was clipped by 7 bases and J by 4 bases; unmatched bases: 2. The germline V gene has CDR1 SGHTA and CDR2 FQGNSA. The CDR3 is made up of 13 amino acids. CDR3 sequence reads: CASKREGADTQYF. The DNA for the CDR3 is TGTGCCAGCAAGCGGGAGGGTGCAGATACGCAGTATTTT.

This clonotype turned up a few times. This sequence joins TRBV20-1 and TRBJ1-1, with 7 nucleotides matching TRBD1. The junction had 6 bases not matched to a gene; V was cut back by 3 bases and J by 8 bases. This CDR3 has 12 amino acids. Germline lookup yields CDR1 DFQATT and CDR2 SNEGSKA (reference sequence). In nucleotides, the CDR3 is TGCAGTGCTAGGGGCTGGGACAGCGAAGCTTTCTTT. Translation gives CSARGWDSEAFF.

This clonotype was picked up many times. This chain uses TRBV7-8 with TRBJ2-3; 9 nucleotides align to TRBD2. V was clipped by 0 bases and J by 3 bases; unmatched bases: 4. Looked up from germline, CDR1 is SGHVS and CDR2 is FQNEAQ. The CDR3 covers 16 residues. The CDR3 spells CASSLARLAGTDTQYF. In DNA, the CDR3 is TGTGCCAGCAGCTTAGCGCGCCTAGCGGGAACAGATACGCAGTATTTT.

This clonotype has a count of ten or more. The gene calls are TRBV7-2 and TRBJ2-7; 8 bases are a match to TRBD1. J was trimmed by 4 bases and V by 0 bases; bases with no gene match: 5. The CDR3 runs to 15 residues. CDR1 is SGHTA, CDR2 FQGNSA, per germline. DNA for the CDR3: TGTGCCAGCAGCTTAGCTCACGGACAGGGATACGAGCAGTACTTC. Residues: CASSLAHGQGYEQYF.

This clonotype was seen a few times. The chain combines TRBV7-2 with TRBJ1-5; D is possibly TRBD1 (5 bases). The CDR3 spans 15 residues. The V end lost 5 bases, the J end lost 2 bases, and 13 bases lay between the germline ends. Per germline, CDR1 SGHTA and CDR2 FQGNSA. CDR3: CASSPRGRGNQPQHF. The CDR3 DNA is TGTGCCAGCAGCCCCCGGGGGAGGGGCAATCAGCCCCAGCATTTT.

This clonotype was counted ten times or more. This chain links TRBV7-2 with TRBJ2-5; 7 positions agree with TRBD2. In germline, CDR1 is SGHTA, CDR2 FQGNSA. V was clipped by 5 bases and J by 1 base; unmatched bases: 4. The CDR3 consists of 14 residues. The CDR3 DNA reads as TGTGCCAGCAGCCCGCCTAGCGGCCAAGAGACCCAGTACTTC. It codes for CASSPPSGQETQYF. The whole variable domain, remainder taken from reference TRBV7-2 and TRBJ2-5, is GAGVSQSPSNKVTEKGKDVELRCDPISGHTALYWYRQSLGQGLEFLIYFQGNSAPDKSGLPSDRFSAERTGGSVSTLTIQRTQQEDSAVYLCASSPPSGQETQYFGPGTRLLVL.

The chain employs TRBV19 and TRBJ1-6; 7 bases fit TRBD1. Germline lookup yields CDR1 LNHDA and CDR2 SQIVND (reference sequence). This CDR3 has 13 amino acids. In DNA, the CDR3 is TGTGGCTCCGCCGGGACAGTTAATTCACCCCTCCACTTT. It yields the protein CGSAGTVNSPLHF.

With regard to this clonotype: One junction end does not reproduce the germline sequence, and a read error may be involved. The chain recombines TRBV20-1 with TRBJ2-3; D unresolved. The length of the CDR3 is 16 residues. Germline assignment: CDR1 DFQATT and CDR2 SNEGSKA (reference sequence). The CDR3 DNA sequence: TGCAGTGCTAGAGACGCTACACTGCTTCGCACGGATACGCAGTATTTT. This translates into CSARDATLLRTDTQYF.

The gene calls are TRBV7-2 and TRBJ2-7, with D perhaps matching TRBD1 (5 bases). CDR3 size: 13 residues. Trimming pared 8 bases from V and 2 bases from J, leaving 13 bases between. Germline V gene data show CDR1 as SGHTA and CDR2 as FQGNSA. The DNA for the CDR3 is TGTGCCAGCGTTGACAGCTCCCCCTACGAGCAGTACTTC. This translates into CASVDSSPYEQYF. The variable domain in full, completed from reference TRBV7-2 and TRBJ2-7, reads GAGVSQSPSNKVTEKGKDVELRCDPISGHTALYWYRQSLGQGLEFLIYFQGNSAPDKSGLPSDRFSAERTGGSVSTLTIQRTQQEDSAVYLCASVDSSPYEQYFGPGTRLTVT.

The chain uses TRBV12-3 or TRBV12-4 and TRBJ2-3; tentatively, D is TRBD1 or TRBD2 (5 bases each). The CDR3 has 15 amino acids. V was clipped by 5 bases and J by 2 bases, with 14 bases between them. The CDR3, as DNA: TGTGCCAGCAGTCCCCACTTAGGGACCACAGATACGCAGTATTTT. Protein: CASSPHLGTTDTQYF.

This clonotype has ten or more counts. The chain carries TRBV6-1 and TRBJ2-2; a possible D gene is TRBD2 (5 bases). Trimming left V 5 bases short and J 6 bases short, with 19 bases between. The germline V gene has CDR1 MNHNS and CDR2 SASEGT. This CDR3 spans 16 amino acids. The chain's CDR3 is CASSPLSNGSPGELFF. In DNA form, the CDR3 reads TGTGCCAGCAGTCCTTTATCCAATGGGAGTCCCGGGGAGCTGTTTTTT.

This clonotype was recorded many times. The genes are TRBV6-2 or TRBV6-3 and TRBJ2-1, with a possible D match to TRBD2 (6 bases). V lost 4 bases, J lost 0 bases, and 10 bases lay in between. From germline, CDR1 is MNHEY and CDR2 SVGEGT. This CDR3 contains 15 residues. The CDR3 region is CASSSGGGSYNEQFF. DNA of the CDR3: TGTGCCAGCAGTTCCGGGGGAGGCTCCTACAATGAGCAGTTCTTC.

In its sample, this clonotype was seen many times. The V call is TRBV7-2, the J call TRBJ2-1; the D gene is possibly TRBD1 (5 bases). Germline V gives CDR1 SGHTA, CDR2 FQGNSA. V gave up 3 bases and J gave up 8 bases, with 11 bases separating them. This CDR3 region has 13 residues. CDR3 DNA sequence: TGTGCCAGCAGCTTGGTAGGGGATGATGAGCAGTTCTTC. The encoded protein is CASSLVGDDEQFF.

This clonotype was seen a handful of times. The CDR3 is CASGTGDRGHYNEQFF. The CDR3 bases are TGTGCTAGTGGTACAGGGGACAGGGGGCACTACAATGAGCAGTTCTTC. The V gene is TRBV12-5, the J gene TRBJ2-1; 12 positions match TRBD1. The ends lost 5 bases at V and 3 bases at J; junction bases unmatched: 5. The CDR3 covers 16 residues. Germline loops: CDR1 LGHNT, CDR2 FRNRAP.

This clonotype has a count of ten or more. This rearrangement joins TRBV7-2 to TRBJ2-7; D is possibly TRBD1 (5 bases). The CDR3 contains 14 residues. V was trimmed by 6 bases and J by 0 bases, leaving 12 bases between them. Germline CDR1 SGHTA, CDR2 FQGNSA. Here the CDR3 reads CASSLGRSSYEQYF. CDR3 coding DNA: TGTGCCAGCAGTCTGGGGCGTAGCTCCTACGAGCAGTACTTC. Together with reference TRBV7-2 and TRBJ2-7, the CDR3 gives the full variable domain: GAGVSQSPSNKVTEKGKDVELRCDPISGHTALYWYRQSLGQGLEFLIYFQGNSAPDKSGLPSDRFSAERTGGSVSTLTIQRTQQEDSAVYLCASSLGRSSYEQYFGPGTRLTVT.

In its sample, this clonotype was seen many times. This chain connects TRBV6-1 to TRBJ1-4; weak D call: TRBD1 (6 bases). The CDR3 is 14 residues long. Germline values: CDR1 MNHNS, CDR2 SASEGT. The ends were cut back, 5 bases at V and 5 bases at J, with 12 bases in the middle. The chain's CDR3 is CASSSGQKNEKLFF. The CDR3 DNA sequence: TGTGCCAGCAGTTCTGGACAGAAGAATGAAAAACTGTTTTTT.

This clonotype occurred many times. The chain couples TRBV19 to TRBJ1-1; TRBD1 matches 9 bases. CDR1 and CDR2 from the germline V gene are LNHDA and SQIVND (reference sequence). Trimming cost V 6 bases and J 5 bases; bases outside gene matches: 7. The CDR3 loop spans 14 amino acids. DNA for the CDR3: TGTGCCAGTAGACCACAGGGGGCACAGACTGAAGCTTTCTTT. Its translation: CASRPQGAQTEAFF.

This clonotype was picked up a small number of times. The rearrangement uses TRBV10-3 and TRBJ1-1; 11 nucleotides match TRBD1. The CDR3 is 19 amino acids. Germline loops: CDR1 ENHRY, CDR2 SYGVKD. After removal of 6 bases from V and 3 bases from J, the junction contained 18 bases not matched to a gene. CDR3 sequence (DNA): TGTGCCATCAGCCGTCTCGGAGAGGACAGGGGGCGCAGGTACACTGAAGCTTTCTTT. Protein sequence: CAISRLGEDRGRRYTEAFF.

This clonotype was observed at least ten times. This sequence joins TRBV7-2 and TRBJ2-1; D assignment may be TRBD1 or TRBD2 (5 bases each). This CDR3 comprises 14 residues. Trimming left V 3 bases short and J 3 bases short, with 9 bases between. Germline V CDR1 and CDR2: SGHTA, FQGNSA. The CDR3 DNA reads as TGTGCCAGCAGCTTGGGACGGAACTACAATGAGCAGTTCTTC. Protein sequence: CASSLGRNYNEQFF.

In its sample, this clonotype was seen a few times. The J gene is TRBJ1-6, the V gene TRBV2; the match to TRBD1 covers 10 bases. The CDR3 runs 16 residues. Losses at the gene ends were 9 bases for V and 8 bases for J; bases not matched to a gene: 13. CDR1 is SNHLY, CDR2 FYNNEI, per germline. CDR3 loop: CASRTGGRFWDSPLHF. The DNA for the CDR3 is TGTGCCAGTCGGACAGGGGGAAGGTTTTGGGATTCACCCCTCCACTTT.

This clonotype was seen at least ten times. The chain joins TRBV28 to TRBJ2-1; 13 bases agree with TRBD2. The CDR3 loop spans 14 amino acids. Germline assignment: CDR1 MDHEN and CDR2 SYDVKM. The junction had 3 bases not matched to a gene; V was cut back by 6 bases and J by 7 bases. The CDR3 sequence: CASRLTSGRNEQFF. The CDR3 bases are TGTGCCAGCAGATTGACTAGCGGGAGGAATGAGCAGTTCTTC.

This clonotype was recorded at least ten times. The chain uses TRBV7-2 and TRBJ2-5; D is undetermined. Trimming cost V 0 bases and J 4 bases, with 9 bases left between them. The length of the CDR3 is 14 residues. The germline CDR1 and CDR2 sequences are SGHTA and FQGNSA. The CDR3 bases are TGTGCCAGCAGCTTAGCTAGCTTGGGAGAGACCCAGTACTTC. Translated: CASSLASLGETQYF. The full variable domain, with the rest looked up from reference TRBV7-2 and TRBJ2-5, is GAGVSQSPSNKVTEKGKDVELRCDPISGHTALYWYRQSLGQGLEFLIYFQGNSAPDKSGLPSDRFSAERTGGSVSTLTIQRTQQEDSAVYLCASSLASLGETQYFGPGTRLLVL.